These 13 T cell receptor beta chains were all obtained from the same sample, sequenced in a study of cytomegalovirus exposure and HLA in healthy donors. The repertoire was sequenced with immunoSEQ multiplex PCR; TCRdb's copy has only in-frame clones and lacks some. The table includes about 150,000 clones, about 88% detected once. The specimen was PBMCs. The receptors derive from a woman between 18 and 30 years old in good health and CMV-seropositive.

V and J are TRBV6-5 and TRBJ1-5, with D possibly being TRBD1 (5 bases). The CDR3 covers 15 residues. The germline V and J ends were trimmed by 0 bases and 5 bases, with 11 bases remaining between them. CDR1 is MNHEY and CDR2 is SVGAGI in the germline V gene. For the CDR3, the DNA is TGTGCCAGCAGTTACTCAGGGGCGCCCGATCAGCCCCAGCATTTT. Protein product: CASSYSGAPDQPQHF.

As DNA, the CDR3 is TGTGCCAGCAGCGCTGGGGGACAGGGGGGGTACGAGCAGTACTTC. Its protein is CASSAGGQGGYEQYF. V is TRBV9 and J is TRBJ2-7, with TRBD1 matching 11 bases. With V trimmed by 3 bases and J by 4 bases, 6 bases remained unmatched. The CDR3 has 15 residues. Germline values: CDR1 SGDLS, CDR2 YYNGEE. The full variable domain, completed using reference TRBV9 and TRBJ2-7, is DSGVTQTPKHLITATGQRVTLRCSPRSGDLSVYWYQQSLDQGLQFLIQYYNGEERAKGNILERFSAQQFPDLHSELNLSSLELGDSALYFCASSAGGQGGYEQYFGPGTRLTVT.

The count of this clone is one. V and J are TRBV19 and TRBJ1-4; D gene unclear. Germline values: CDR1 LNHDA, CDR2 SQIVND (reference sequence). The germline V and J ends were trimmed by 10 bases and 2 bases, with 14 bases remaining between them. The CDR3 covers 14 residues. The CDR3 sequence: CATTRTDTNEKLFF. CDR3 nucleotides: TGTGCCACAACTCGGACTGATACTAATGAAAAACTGTTTTTT. Variable domain in full (rest from reference TRBV19 and TRBJ1-4): DGGITQSPKYLFRKEGQNVTLSCEQNLNHDAMYWYRQDPGQGLRLIYYSQIVNDFQKGDIAEGYSVSREKKESFPLTVTSAQKNPTAFYLCATTRTDTNEKLFFGSGTQLSVL.

The J gene is TRBJ2-7, the V gene TRBV6-1, with D hard to call. The CDR3 runs 11 residues. Trimming removed 9 bases at V and 3 bases at J, with 9 bases between. Germline CDR1 and CDR2: MNHNS and SASEGT. CDR3 coding DNA: TGTGCCAGGGCAGGATTCTACGAGCAGTACTTC. Protein sequence: CARAGFYEQYF.

The chain links TRBV19 to TRBJ1-2; D might be TRBD1 (6 bases). The V gene lost 3 bases and the J gene lost 2 bases, with 7 bases spanning the gap. Germline V gene sequence: CDR1 LNHDA, CDR2 SQIVND (reference sequence). The CDR3 is 13 amino acids. The CDR3 region has the DNA TGTGCCAGTAGTATTACAGGGAACTATGGCTACACCTTC. Its translation is CASSITGNYGYTF. The entire variable domain, with the rest obtained from reference TRBV19 and TRBJ1-2, is as follows: DGGITQSPKYLFRKEGQNVTLSCEQNLNHDAMYWYRQDPGQGLRLIYYSQIVNDFQKGDIAEGYSVSREKKESFPLTVTSAQKNPTAFYLCASSITGNYGYTFGSGTRLTVV.

This clone was detected once. Other DNA sequences in this sample translate to the same CDR3. J is TRBJ1-1 and V is TRBV9; D gene unclear. The germline V gene encodes CDR1 SGDLS and CDR2 YYNGEE. V lost 0 bases to trimming and J lost 3 bases, with 9 bases between them. There are 14 residues in the CDR3. CDR3 nucleotides: TGTGCCAGCAGCGTAGATCCCTCGGACACTGAAGCTTTCTTT. Translated: CASSVDPSDTEAFF.

V usage is TRBV18 and J usage is TRBJ1-6; 10 nucleotides align to TRBD1. Germline CDR1 KGHSH, CDR2 LQKENI. Unmatched junction bases numbered 9, after V lost 5 bases and J lost 5 bases. The CDR3 is 17 residues long. The CDR3 coding sequence is TGTGCCAGCTCAGCAACTTCCGGGACAGGGGATAATTCACCCCTCCACTTT. It translates to CASSATSGTGDNSPLHF.

This clone was seen a single time. The chain recombines TRBV9 with TRBJ2-3, with D perhaps matching TRBD2 (7 bases). This CDR3 has 14 residues. V gave up 4 bases and J gave up 4 bases, with 13 bases separating them. The germline CDR1 and CDR2 sequences are SGDLS and YYNGEE. Written as DNA, the CDR3 is TGTGCCAGCAGCCCAAGGGGGGGTGCAGATACGCAGTATTTT. Encoded protein: CASSPRGGADTQYF.

CDR3 amino acids: CATSKSRQAVYYEQYF. The DNA of the CDR3 is TGTGCCACCAGCAAAAGTAGGCAGGCCGTTTACTACGAGCAGTACTTC. The J gene is TRBJ2-7, the V gene TRBV15; D is unclear. With 4 bases removed from V and 3 bases from J, the gap between germline ends came to 19 bases. Per germline, CDR1 LNHNV and CDR2 YYDKDF (reference sequence). This CDR3 is built from 16 residues.

The gene calls are TRBV10-3 and TRBJ1-2; 7 bases line up with TRBD1. This CDR3 spans 13 amino acids. The ends lost 6 bases at V and 3 bases at J; junction bases unmatched: 4. Germline V gives CDR1 ENHRY, CDR2 SYGVKD. CDR3 residues: CAIRDTGDYGYTF. In nucleotides, the CDR3 is TGTGCCATCAGAGATACAGGGGACTATGGCTACACCTTC.

The chain employs TRBV18 and TRBJ1-1; the D gene is possibly TRBD1 (6 bases). Trimming stripped 6 bases from V and 6 bases from J, with 26 bases between. Germline assignment: CDR1 KGHSH and CDR2 LQKENI. The CDR3 consists of 17 residues. The CDR3 region is CASSPQRRHREKAEAFF. CDR3 coding DNA: TGTGCCAGCTCCCCCCAGCGGCGCCACAGGGAAAAAGCTGAAGCTTTCTTT. Based on the CDR3 plus reference TRBV18 and TRBJ1-1, the full variable domain is NAGVMQNPRHLVRRRGQEARLRCSPMKGHSHVYWYRQLPEEGLKFMVYLQKENIIDESGMPKERFSAEFPKEGPSILRIQQVVRGDSAAYFCASSPQRRHREKAEAFFGQGTRLTVV.

The genes are TRBV28 and TRBJ2-1, with 9 bases identical to TRBD1. Germline V gene lookup returns CDR1 MDHEN and CDR2 SYDVKM. V lost 6 bases, J lost 4 bases, and 13 bases stayed unmatched. CDR3 length equals 17 residues. The DNA of the CDR3 is TGTGCCAGCAGGCAACAGGGGGCCAAACCTCTTTACAATGAGCAGTTCTTC. Protein product: CASRQQGAKPLYNEQFF. The variable domain in full, with the rest retrieved from reference TRBV28 and TRBJ2-1, is DVKVTQSSRYLVKRTGEKVFLECVQDMDHENMFWYRQDPGLGLRLIYFSYDVKMKEKGDIPEGYSVSREKKERFSLILESASTNQTSMYLCASRQQGAKPLYNEQFFGPGTRLTVL.

This chain connects TRBV5-8 to TRBJ2-2; maybe TRBD1 (5 bases). This CDR3 comprises 16 residues. Germline loops: CDR1 SGHTS, CDR2 YDEGEE. V lost 5 bases and J 5 bases, leaving 19 bases between the germline ends. The CDR3 spells CASRAGKWLRTGELFF. The CDR3 DNA reads as TGTGCCAGCAGAGCAGGGAAATGGCTAAGGACCGGGGAGCTGTTTTTT.